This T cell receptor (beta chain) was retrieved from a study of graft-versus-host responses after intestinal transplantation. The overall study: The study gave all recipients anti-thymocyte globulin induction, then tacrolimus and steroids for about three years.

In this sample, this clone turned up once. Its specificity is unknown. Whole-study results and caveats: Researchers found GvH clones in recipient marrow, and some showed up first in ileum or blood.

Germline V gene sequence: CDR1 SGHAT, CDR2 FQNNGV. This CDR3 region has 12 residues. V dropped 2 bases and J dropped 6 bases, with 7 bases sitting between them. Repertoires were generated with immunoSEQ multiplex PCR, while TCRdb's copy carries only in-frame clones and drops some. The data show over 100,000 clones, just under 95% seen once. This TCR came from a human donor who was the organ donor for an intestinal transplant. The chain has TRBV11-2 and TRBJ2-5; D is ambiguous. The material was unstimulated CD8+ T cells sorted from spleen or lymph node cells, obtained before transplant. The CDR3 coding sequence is TGTGCCAGCAGCTTAAGGCCGAAGACCCAGTACTTC. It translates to CASSLRPKTQYF.